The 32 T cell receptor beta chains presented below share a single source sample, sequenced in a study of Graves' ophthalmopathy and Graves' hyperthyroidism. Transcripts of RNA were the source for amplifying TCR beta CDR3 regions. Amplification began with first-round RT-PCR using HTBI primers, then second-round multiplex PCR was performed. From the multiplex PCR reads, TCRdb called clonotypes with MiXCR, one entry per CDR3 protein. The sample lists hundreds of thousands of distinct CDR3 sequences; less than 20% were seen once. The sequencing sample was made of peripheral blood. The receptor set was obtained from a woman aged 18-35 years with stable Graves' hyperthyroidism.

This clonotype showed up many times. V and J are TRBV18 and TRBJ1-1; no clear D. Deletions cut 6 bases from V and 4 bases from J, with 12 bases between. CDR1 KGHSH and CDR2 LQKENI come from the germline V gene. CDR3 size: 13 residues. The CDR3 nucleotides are TGTGCCAGCTCGGACGCTCCAGGCACTGAAGCTTTCTTT. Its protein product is CASSDAPGTEAFF.

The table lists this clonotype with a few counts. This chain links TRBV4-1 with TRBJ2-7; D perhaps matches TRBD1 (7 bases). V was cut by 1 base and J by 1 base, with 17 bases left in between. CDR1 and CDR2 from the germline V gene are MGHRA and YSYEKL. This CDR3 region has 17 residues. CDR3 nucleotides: TGCGCCAGCAGCCAAGTGGAGGGGGCGGTGGTGTCCTACGAGCAGTACTTC. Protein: CASSQVEGAVVSYEQYF.

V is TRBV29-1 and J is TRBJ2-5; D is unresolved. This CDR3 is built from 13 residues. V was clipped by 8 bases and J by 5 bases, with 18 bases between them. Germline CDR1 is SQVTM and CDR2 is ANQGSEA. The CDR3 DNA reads TGCAGCCACCTCTTTGTGTACGGGGAGACCCAGTACTTC. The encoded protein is CSHLFVYGETQYF.

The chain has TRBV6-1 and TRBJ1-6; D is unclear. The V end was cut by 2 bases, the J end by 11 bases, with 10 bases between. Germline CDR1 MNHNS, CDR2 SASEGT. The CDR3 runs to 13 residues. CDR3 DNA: TGTGCCAGCAGTGAACTCCCGGAGGCACCCCTCCACTTT. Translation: CASSELPEAPLHF.

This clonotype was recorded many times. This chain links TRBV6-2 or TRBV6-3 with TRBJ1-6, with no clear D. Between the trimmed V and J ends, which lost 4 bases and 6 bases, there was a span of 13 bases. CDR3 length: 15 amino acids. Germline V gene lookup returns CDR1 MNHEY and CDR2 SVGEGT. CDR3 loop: CASSSATPFNSPLHF. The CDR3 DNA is TGTGCCAGCAGTTCCGCGACACCCTTTAATTCACCCCTCCACTTT.

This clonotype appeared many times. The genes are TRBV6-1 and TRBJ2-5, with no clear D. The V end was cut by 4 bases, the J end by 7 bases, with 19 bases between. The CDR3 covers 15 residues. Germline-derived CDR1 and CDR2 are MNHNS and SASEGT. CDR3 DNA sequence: TGTGCCAGCAGTGTCCGCTCCGGCCCCCCGGCGACCCAGTACTTC. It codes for CASSVRSGPPATQYF.

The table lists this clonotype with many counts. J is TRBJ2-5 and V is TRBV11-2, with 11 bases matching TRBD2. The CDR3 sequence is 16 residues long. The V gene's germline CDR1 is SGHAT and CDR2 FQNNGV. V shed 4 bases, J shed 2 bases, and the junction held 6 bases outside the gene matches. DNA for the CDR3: TGTGCCAGCAGCTGGATACTAGCGGGGGTACAAGAGACCCAGTACTTC. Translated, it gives CASSWILAGVQETQYF.

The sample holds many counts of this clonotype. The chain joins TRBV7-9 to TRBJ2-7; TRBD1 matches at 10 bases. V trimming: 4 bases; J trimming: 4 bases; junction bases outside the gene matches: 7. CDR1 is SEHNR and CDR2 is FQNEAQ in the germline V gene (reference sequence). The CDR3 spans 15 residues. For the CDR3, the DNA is TGTGCCAGCAGCTCCCGGGACAGGGGCCAGTACGAGCAGTACTTC. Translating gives CASSSRDRGQYEQYF.

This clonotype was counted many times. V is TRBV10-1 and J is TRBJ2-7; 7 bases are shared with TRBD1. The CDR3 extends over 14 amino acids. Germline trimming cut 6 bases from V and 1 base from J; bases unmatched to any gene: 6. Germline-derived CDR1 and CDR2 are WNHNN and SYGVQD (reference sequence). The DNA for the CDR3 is TGCGCCAGCAGCTACGACAGGGTGTCCTACGAGCAGTACTTC. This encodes CASSYDRVSYEQYF.

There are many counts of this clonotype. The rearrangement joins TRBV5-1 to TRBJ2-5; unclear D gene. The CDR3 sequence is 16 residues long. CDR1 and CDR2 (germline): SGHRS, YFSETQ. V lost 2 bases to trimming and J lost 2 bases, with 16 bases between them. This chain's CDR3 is CASSLLGGTTQETQYF. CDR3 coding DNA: TGCGCCAGCAGCTTACTGGGCGGAACGACGCAAGAGACCCAGTACTTC.

The CDR3, as DNA: TGCAGTGCCAGATTGAACACTGAAGCTTTCTTT. This gives the protein CSARLNTEAFF. This chain links TRBV20-1 with TRBJ1-1, with unresolved D. V dropped 6 bases and J dropped 0 bases, with 5 bases sitting between them. This CDR3 contains 11 residues. The germline V gene has CDR1 DFQATT and CDR2 SNEGSKA (reference sequence).

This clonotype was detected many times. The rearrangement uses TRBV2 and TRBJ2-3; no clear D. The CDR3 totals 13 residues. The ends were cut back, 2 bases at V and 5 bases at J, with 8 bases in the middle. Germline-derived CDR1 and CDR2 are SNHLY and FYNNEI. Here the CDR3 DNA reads TGTGCCAGCAGTGAACCCCGAAAAGATACGCAGTATTTT. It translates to CASSEPRKDTQYF.

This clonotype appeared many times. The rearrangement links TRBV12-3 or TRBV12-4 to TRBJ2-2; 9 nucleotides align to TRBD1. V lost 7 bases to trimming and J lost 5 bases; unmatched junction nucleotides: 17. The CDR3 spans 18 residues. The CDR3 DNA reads TGTGCCAGCACTCCGGGACAGGGATTCATTTCCGAAACCGGGGAGCTGTTTTTT. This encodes CASTPGQGFISETGELFF.

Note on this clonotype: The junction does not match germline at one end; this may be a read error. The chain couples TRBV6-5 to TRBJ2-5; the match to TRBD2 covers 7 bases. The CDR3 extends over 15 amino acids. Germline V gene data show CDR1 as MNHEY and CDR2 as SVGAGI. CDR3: CASSYLGAGDETRYF. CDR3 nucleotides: TGTGCCAGCAGTTACCTAGGGGCGGGGGACGAGACCCGGTACTTC.

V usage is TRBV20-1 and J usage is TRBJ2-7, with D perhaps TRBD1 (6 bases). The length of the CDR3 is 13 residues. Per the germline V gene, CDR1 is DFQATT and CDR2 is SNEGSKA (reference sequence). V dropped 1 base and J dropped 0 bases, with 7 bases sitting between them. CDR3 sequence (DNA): TGCAGTGCTAGAGGGGGACACTCCTACGAGCAGTACTTC. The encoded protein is CSARGGHSYEQYF.

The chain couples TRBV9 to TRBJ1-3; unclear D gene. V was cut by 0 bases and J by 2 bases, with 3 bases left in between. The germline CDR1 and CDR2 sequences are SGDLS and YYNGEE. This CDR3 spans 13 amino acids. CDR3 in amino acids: CASSVVAGNTIYF. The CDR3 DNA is TGTGCCAGCAGCGTAGTTGCTGGAAACACCATATATTTT.

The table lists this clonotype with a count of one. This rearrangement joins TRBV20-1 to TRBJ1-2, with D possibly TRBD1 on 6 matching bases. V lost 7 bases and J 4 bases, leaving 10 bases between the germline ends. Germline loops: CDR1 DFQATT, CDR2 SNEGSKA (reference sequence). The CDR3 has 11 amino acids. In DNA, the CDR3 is TGCAGTGTCGGGACAATCTATGGCTACACCTTC. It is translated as CSVGTIYGYTF.

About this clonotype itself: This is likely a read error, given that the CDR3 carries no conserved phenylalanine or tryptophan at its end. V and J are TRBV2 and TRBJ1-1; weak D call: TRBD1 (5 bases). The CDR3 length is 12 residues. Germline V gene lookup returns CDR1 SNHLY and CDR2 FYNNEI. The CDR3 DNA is TGTGCCGGCAGTGACCGGGGGACTGAAGCTTTCGTT. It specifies CAGSDRGTEAFV.

The CDR3 DNA follows: TGTGCCAGCCACGATCCGGGACTTCAGAACACTGAAGCTTTCTTT. Amino acid sequence: CASHDPGLQNTEAFF. The chain recombines TRBV6-2 or TRBV6-3 with TRBJ1-1; TRBD1 is a possible D gene (5 bases). V lost 8 bases, J lost 1 base, and 17 bases lay in between. The CDR3 runs 15 residues. Germline V gives CDR1 MNHEY, CDR2 SVGEGT.

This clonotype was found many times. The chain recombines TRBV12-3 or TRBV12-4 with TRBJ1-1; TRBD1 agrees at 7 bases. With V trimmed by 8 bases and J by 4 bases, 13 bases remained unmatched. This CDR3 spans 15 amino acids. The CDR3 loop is CASRPKHRGSTEAFF. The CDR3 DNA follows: TGTGCCAGCCGTCCAAAACACAGGGGATCCACTGAAGCTTTCTTT.

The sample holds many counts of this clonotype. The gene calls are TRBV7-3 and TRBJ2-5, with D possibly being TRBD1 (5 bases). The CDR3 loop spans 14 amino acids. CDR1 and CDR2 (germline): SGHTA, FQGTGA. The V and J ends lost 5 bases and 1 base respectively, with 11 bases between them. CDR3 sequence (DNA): TGTGCCAGCAGCCGGTCAGGGTTCCAAGAGACCCAGTACTTC. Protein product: CASSRSGFQETQYF.

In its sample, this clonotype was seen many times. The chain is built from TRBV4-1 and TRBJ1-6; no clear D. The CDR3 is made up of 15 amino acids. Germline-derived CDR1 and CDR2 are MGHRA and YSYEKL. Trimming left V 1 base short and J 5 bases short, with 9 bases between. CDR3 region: CASSQVTADNSPLHF. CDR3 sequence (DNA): TGCGCCAGCAGCCAAGTAACCGCTGATAATTCACCCCTCCACTTT.

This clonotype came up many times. The DNA of the CDR3 is TGTGCCAGCAGTGAATCAGGGAACTATGGCTACACCTTC. It codes for CASSESGNYGYTF. V is TRBV25-1 and J is TRBJ1-2, with D maybe TRBD1 (5 bases). Germline CDR1 MGHDK, CDR2 SYGVNS. Trimming cost V 1 base and J 2 bases, with 5 bases left between them. The CDR3 sequence is 13 residues long.

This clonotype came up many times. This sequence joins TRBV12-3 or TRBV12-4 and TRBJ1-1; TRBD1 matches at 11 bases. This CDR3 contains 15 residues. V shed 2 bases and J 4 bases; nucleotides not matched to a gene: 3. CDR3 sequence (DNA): TGTGCCAGCAGTTTACCGGGGACAGGGGGCACTGAAGCTTTCTTT. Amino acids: CASSLPGTGGTEAFF.

As DNA, the CDR3 is TGTGCCAGCAAATTCGGAGTGAACAATCAGCCCCAGCATTTT. It is translated as CASKFGVNNQPQHF. The V call is TRBV6-1, the J call TRBJ1-5, with D hard to call. This CDR3 region has 14 residues. V dropped 7 bases and J dropped 3 bases, with 13 bases sitting between them. Germline V gene sequence: CDR1 MNHNS, CDR2 SASEGT.

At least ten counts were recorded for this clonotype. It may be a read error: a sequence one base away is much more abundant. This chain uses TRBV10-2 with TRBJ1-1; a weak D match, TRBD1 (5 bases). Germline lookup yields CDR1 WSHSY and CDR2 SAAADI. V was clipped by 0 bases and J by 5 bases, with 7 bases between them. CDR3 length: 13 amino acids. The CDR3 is CASSESWGTEAFF. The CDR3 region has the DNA TGCGCCAGCAGTGAGTCGTGGGGGACTGAAGCTTTCTTT.

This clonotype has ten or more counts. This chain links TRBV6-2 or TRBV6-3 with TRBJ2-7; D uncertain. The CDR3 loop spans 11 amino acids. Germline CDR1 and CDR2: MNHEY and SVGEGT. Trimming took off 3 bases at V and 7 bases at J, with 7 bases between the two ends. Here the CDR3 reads CASSYHQEQYF. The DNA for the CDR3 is TGTGCCAGCAGTTATCACCAAGAGCAGTACTTC.

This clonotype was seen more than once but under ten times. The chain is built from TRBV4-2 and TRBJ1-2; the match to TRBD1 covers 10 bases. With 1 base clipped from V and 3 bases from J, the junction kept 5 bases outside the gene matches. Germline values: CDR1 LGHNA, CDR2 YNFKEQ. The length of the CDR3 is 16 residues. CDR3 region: CASSQVPDRGDYGYTF. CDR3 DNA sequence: TGTGCCAGCAGCCAAGTCCCGGACAGGGGGGACTATGGCTACACCTTC.

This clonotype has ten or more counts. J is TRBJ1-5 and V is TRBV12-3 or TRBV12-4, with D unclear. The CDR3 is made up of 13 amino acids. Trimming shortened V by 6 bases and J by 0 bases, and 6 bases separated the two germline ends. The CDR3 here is CASSPASNQPQHF. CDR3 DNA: TGTGCCAGCAGCCCCGCTAGCAATCAGCCCCAGCATTTT.

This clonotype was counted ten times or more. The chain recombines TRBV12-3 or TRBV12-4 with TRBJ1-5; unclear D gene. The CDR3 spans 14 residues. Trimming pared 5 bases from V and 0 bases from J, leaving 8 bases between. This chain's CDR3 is CASSGLYSNQPQHF. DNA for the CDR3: TGTGCCAGCAGTGGACTTTATAGCAATCAGCCCCAGCATTTT.

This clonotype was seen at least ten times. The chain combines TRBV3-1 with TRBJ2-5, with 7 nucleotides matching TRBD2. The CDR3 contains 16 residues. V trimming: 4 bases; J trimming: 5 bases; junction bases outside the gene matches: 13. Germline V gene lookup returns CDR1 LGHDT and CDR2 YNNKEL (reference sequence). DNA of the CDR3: TGTGCCAGCAGCCGCACCGGGACTACCCTAGGGGAGACCCAGTACTTC. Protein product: CASSRTGTTLGETQYF.

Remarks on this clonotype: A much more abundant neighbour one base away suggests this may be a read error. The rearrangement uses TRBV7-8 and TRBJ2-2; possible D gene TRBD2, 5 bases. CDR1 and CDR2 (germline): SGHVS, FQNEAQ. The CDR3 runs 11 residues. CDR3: CASTHTGELCF. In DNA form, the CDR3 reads TGTGCCAGCACCCATACCGGGGAGCTGTGTTTT. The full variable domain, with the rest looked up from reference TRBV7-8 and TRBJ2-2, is GAGVSQSPRYKVAKRGQDVALRCDPISGHVSLFWYQQALGQGPEFLTYFQNEAQLDKSGLPSDRFFAERPEGSVSTLKIQRTQQEDSAVYLCASTHTGELCFGEGSRLTVL.